This T cell receptor beta chain comes out of a study of blood T cell repertoires in COVID-19. Background on the study: Sites in the United States, Italy and Spain provided acute and convalescent COVID-19 samples. PBMCs, B-cell-depleted T cells, or T cells provided the cDNA or gDNA that made up the material.

In the study's own analysis: Amplification from reference gene primers served as the basis for estimated nucleated cell counts. Data came from immunoSEQ multiplex PCR; TCRdb stores just in-frame clones and leaves some out. V, J and clone size derive from that table, while D and trimming were established from the DNA sequence. The sample consists of tens of thousands of clones, 70% to 90% of them appearing once. The CDR3 has 14 residues. The TCR comes from a woman aged 55-75 years with active COVID-19. Sequencing used peripheral blood. The chain links TRBV21-1 to TRBJ2-4; the D segment call TRBD1 is taken from the table without a DNA check. TRBV21-1 is designated a pseudogene. CDR3 in amino acids: CASRGQGRENIQYF. The DNA for the CDR3 is TGTGCCAGCAGGGGACAGGGGAGGGAAAACATTCAGTACTTC.